This record concerns one TCR beta chain sequence. What it binds is not known. This entry comes from a study of CD8 T cells in Susac syndrome. Study findings and constraints: The study's TCR sequencing and HLA analysis covered a relatively small number of individuals, and the study acknowledged this.

The authors reverse transcribed about 0.45 to 1 ug RNA with random hexamers. Amplification of TCR beta CDR3 spanned 54 Vbeta and 13 Jbeta via immunoSEQ multiplex PCR. TCRdb independently ran MiXCR on the immunoSEQ multiplex PCR reads; one entry per CDR3 protein. Of just over 300,000 distinct CDR3 sequences listed, about 91% were seen once; the top ten hold roughly 0.059%. In germline, CDR1 is LNHDA, CDR2 SQIVND (reference sequence). This CDR3 comprises 13 residues. V dropped 5 bases and J dropped 4 bases, with 11 bases sitting between them. The sequenced target, TCR beta, came from blood CD8+ and CD4+ T cells. Negative isolation yielded the CD8+ and CD4+ T cells, while FACS enriched the TEMRA cells.

V and J are TRBV19 and TRBJ1-1; tentatively, D is TRBD1 (6 bases). This TCR came from a human donor with multiple sclerosis. The sample taken for sequencing was CD4+ T cells from PBMCs. CDR3 in amino acids: CASSRQAGTEAFF. The CDR3 DNA follows: TGTGCCAGTAGTCGACAGGCGGGCACTGAAGCTTTCTTT.